The 16 T cell receptor beta chains in this list originate from one sample, sequenced in a study of blood T cell repertoires in COVID-19. Only in-frame clones appear in the TCRdb table, and some are missing; sequencing was by immunoSEQ multiplex PCR. This table holds approximately 240,000 clones, 75% to 95% found once. Sequences were obtained from PBMCs or T cells enriched from blood (not recorded which). The receptors come from a woman in her late teens or twenties who had recovered from COVID-19.

This chain joins TRBV3-1 (or the pseudogene TRBV3-2) and TRBJ2-3, with 9 positions matching TRBD2. The junction had 6 bases not matched to a gene; V was cut back by 4 bases and J by 4 bases. The CDR3 runs 15 residues. Germline assignment: CDR1 LGHDT and CDR2 YNNKEL (reference sequence). As DNA, the CDR3 is TGTGCCAGCAGCCCCGGGACTAGCATTGCAGATACGCAGTATTTT. Encoded protein: CASSPGTSIADTQYF.

V and J are TRBV12-3 or TRBV12-4 and TRBJ1-4; maybe TRBD1 (6 bases). This CDR3 is built from 13 residues. V was clipped by 5 bases and J by 7 bases, with 11 bases between them. CDR3 DNA sequence: TGTGCCAGCAGTCTTAAAGGGGGTGAAAAACTGTTTTTT. It specifies CASSLKGGEKLFF.

The V gene is TRBV7-3, the J gene TRBJ2-1, with 7 nucleotides matching TRBD2. CDR3 length: 16 amino acids. Germline V gene data show CDR1 as SGHTA and CDR2 as FQGTGA. Trimming cost V 5 bases and J 8 bases; bases outside gene matches: 15. CDR3 in amino acids: CASSLLPGGSNHEQFF. Here the CDR3 DNA reads TGTGCCAGCAGCCTCCTGCCGGGCGGGAGTAACCATGAGCAGTTCTTC.

This rearrangement joins TRBV7-2 to TRBJ1-2, with a possible D match to TRBD1 (5 bases). Germline CDR1 and CDR2: SGHTA and FQGNSA. V dropped 3 bases and J dropped 4 bases, with 12 bases sitting between them. The CDR3 extends over 14 amino acids. CDR3 nucleotides: TGTGCCAGCAGCTTGGGAGGGACTCGCTATGGCTACACCTTC. Translated, it gives CASSLGGTRYGYTF.

V is TRBV5-1 and J is TRBJ2-5, with D unclear. The CDR3 loop spans 13 amino acids. Germline V gene data show CDR1 as SGHRS and CDR2 as YFSETQ. V lost 4 bases and J 5 bases, leaving 12 bases between the germline ends. CDR3 loop: CASSRSEFETQYF. CDR3 nucleotide sequence: TGCGCCAGCAGCCGGAGTGAATTCGAGACCCAGTACTTC.

V usage is TRBV10-3 and J usage is TRBJ2-2; D call uncertain. This CDR3 spans 13 amino acids. The V end lost 7 bases, the J end lost 6 bases, and 12 bases lay between the germline ends. Per germline, CDR1 ENHRY and CDR2 SYGVKD. The CDR3 is CAITSLRAGELFF. The CDR3 region has the DNA TGTGCCATCACTTCCCTCCGTGCCGGGGAGCTGTTTTTT.

The chain carries TRBV7-2 and TRBJ2-2; possible D gene TRBD1, 6 bases. CDR1 and CDR2 (germline): SGHTA, FQGNSA. Trimming removed 5 bases at V and 4 bases at J, with 17 bases between. The CDR3 totals 16 residues. CDR3 bases: TGTGCCAGCAGCACCAGAAGGACAGTGATCACCGGGGAGCTGTTTTTT. Protein sequence: CASSTRRTVITGELFF.

The genes are TRBV11-2 and TRBJ1-1; 7 positions agree with TRBD1. Germline CDR1 is SGHAT and CDR2 is FQNNGV. This CDR3 comprises 15 residues. The J segment lost 4 bases and the V segment lost 0 bases, leaving 5 bases of the junction unmatched. In DNA, the CDR3 is TGTGCCAGCAGCTTAGAGACAGGGTATGGCACTGAAGCTTTCTTT. Amino acids: CASSLETGYGTEAFF.

The V gene is TRBV30, the J gene TRBJ2-7; TRBD2 aligns across 11 bases. The V gene's germline CDR1 is GTSNPN and CDR2 SVGIG (reference sequence). The V segment lost 1 base and the J segment 1 base; nucleotides outside the gene matches: 12. This CDR3 region has 18 residues. The chain's CDR3 is CAWSAGTSGSEGSYEQYF. The CDR3 DNA is TGTGCCTGGAGTGCCGGGACTAGCGGTTCTGAGGGTTCCTACGAGCAGTACTTC.

V gene TRBV28 combines with J gene TRBJ2-7, with D possibly matching TRBD2 (5 bases). CDR3 length equals 13 residues. The V end was cut by 6 bases, the J end by 4 bases, with 13 bases between. The V gene's germline CDR1 is MDHEN and CDR2 SYDVKM. DNA for the CDR3: TGTGCCAGCAGGAGCGGCATCTTATACGAGCAGTACTTC. Translating gives CASRSGILYEQYF.

This chain connects TRBV28 to TRBJ2-5; a possible D gene is TRBD2 (6 bases). CDR3 length: 16 residues. Germline V gives CDR1 MDHEN, CDR2 SYDVKM. Trimming took 3 bases from V and 3 from J, leaving 17 bases between them. CDR3 nucleotide sequence: TGTGCCAGCAGTTTTGGGGCGCGGGACGGAGAAGAGACCCAGTACTTC. It codes for CASSFGARDGEETQYF. The variable domain in full, with the rest retrieved from reference TRBV28 and TRBJ2-5, is DVKVTQSSRYLVKRTGEKVFLECVQDMDHENMFWYRQDPGLGLRLIYFSYDVKMKEKGDIPEGYSVSREKKERFSLILESASTNQTSMYLCASSFGARDGEETQYFGPGTRLLVL.

V is TRBV27 and J is TRBJ1-2; 7 positions agree with TRBD1. Per the germline V gene, CDR1 is MNHEY and CDR2 is SMNVEV (reference sequence). J was trimmed by 4 bases and V by 5 bases; bases with no gene match: 25. The CDR3 has 20 residues. CDR3 region: CASSENHLISGQLRPYGYTF. In DNA form, the CDR3 reads TGTGCCAGCAGTGAAAATCATCTCATCTCGGGACAGCTCCGCCCCTATGGCTACACCTTC.

CDR3 in DNA: TGTGCCAGCAGTGAAGCCCCCTTACAGGGCTACACCTTC. This gives the protein CASSEAPLQGYTF. The rearrangement joins TRBV6-1 to TRBJ1-2; no clear D. V shed 0 bases and J shed 8 bases, with 10 bases lying between them. The germline gives CDR1 MNHNS, CDR2 SASEGT. The CDR3 spans 13 residues.

The rearrangement links TRBV29-1 to TRBJ2-5; TRBD1 might be the D (5 bases). Per germline, CDR1 SQVTM and CDR2 ANQGSEA. The CDR3 is 14 amino acids. V gave up 6 bases and J gave up 5 bases, with 19 bases separating them. CDR3 protein: CSVRREAFWETQYF. The CDR3 nucleotides read TGCAGCGTCCGCAGGGAAGCGTTTTGGGAGACCCAGTACTTC.

This chain joins TRBV10-1 and TRBJ2-2; possibly TRBD2 for D (5 bases). V was shortened by 4 bases and J by 6 bases, with 6 bases between the two germline ends. The CDR3 extends over 12 amino acids. The germline V gene encodes CDR1 WNHNN and CDR2 SYGVQD (reference sequence). CDR3: CASSAGSGELFF. In nucleotides, the CDR3 is TGCGCCAGCAGTGCGGGGTCCGGGGAGCTGTTTTTT.

The chain combines TRBV5-1 with TRBJ1-2, with D possibly TRBD1 on 6 matching bases. V lost 7 bases and J lost 4, with 11 bases in between. There are 12 residues in the CDR3. The germline gives CDR1 SGHRS, CDR2 YFSETQ. The CDR3 sequence is CASGLDSYGYTF. CDR3 DNA sequence: TGCGCCAGCGGACTGGACAGCTATGGCTACACCTTC.